One sample yielded the 5 T cell receptor beta chains listed below, sequenced in a study of Graves' ophthalmopathy and Graves' hyperthyroidism listed by TCRdb under 2018. Sequencer: Illumina HiSeq 2000. For repertoire sequencing, the TCR beta CDR3 regions were amplified from RNA transcripts. The first round was an RT-PCR using HTBI primers with the Qiagen OneStep RT-PCR kit, and this first round was followed by a second-round multiplex PCR, then size selection and purification. TCRdb ran its own pipeline on the public reads, namely fastp trimming at Q25 and MiXCR clone calling, and kept in-frame beta chains. Rows merge per CDR3 protein into single entries with the most common DNA and genes. This sample lists hundreds of thousands of distinct CDR3 sequences; around 40% were detected once. The ten largest account for less than 55% of the sample. Input material: peripheral blood. These receptor sequences come from an adult man with Graves' ophthalmopathy.

There are many counts of this clonotype. The chain is built from TRBV7-3 and TRBJ1-1, with TRBD1 matching 7 bases. The CDR3 length is 14 residues. The V segment lost 6 bases and the J segment 7 bases; nucleotides outside the gene matches: 11. In germline, CDR1 is SGHTA, CDR2 FQGTGA. CDR3 nucleotides: TGTGCCAGCAGGGAGAACAGGGGTACGGGTGAAGCTTTCTTT. This translates into CASRENRGTGEAFF.

The V call is TRBV7-3, the J call TRBJ2-5; 7 bases agree with TRBD1. V dropped 5 bases and J dropped 7; count of bases not matched to a gene: 19. Per germline, CDR1 SGHTA and CDR2 FQGTGA. CDR3 length: 17 amino acids. The DNA for the CDR3 is TGTGCCAGCAGCCTACACCCGGGACAGACCACCACCGGGACCCAGTACTTC. It is translated as CASSLHPGQTTTGTQYF.

Points on this clonotype: One base away lies a much larger clone, so this may be a sequencing read error. The chain combines TRBV2 with TRBJ1-5; 11 positions agree with TRBD1. Germline trimming cut 6 bases from V and 6 bases from J; bases unmatched to any gene: 4. The length of the CDR3 is 14 residues. Germline CDR1 reads SNHLY; CDR2 reads FYNNEI. In DNA form, the CDR3 reads TGTGCCAGCAGCGACGGGACAGGGGGTCAGCCCCAGCATTTT. Encoded protein: CASSDGTGGQPQHF.

To note about this clonotype: A much larger clone sits a single nucleotide away, making a read error possible. The V call is TRBV25-1, the J call TRBJ2-2; tentative D call: TRBD1 (6 bases). Germline-derived CDR1 and CDR2 are MGHDK and SYGVNS. CDR3 length equals 13 residues. The CDR3 region has the DNA TGTGCCGGCAGTGGACAGTACACCGGGGAGCTGTTTTTT. Translated, it gives CAGSGQYTGELFF.

This rearrangement joins TRBV20-1 to TRBJ2-7, with 11 bases matching TRBD2. Germline V lookup: CDR1 DFQATT, CDR2 SNEGSKA (reference sequence). The V segment lost 5 bases and the J segment 5 bases; nucleotides outside the gene matches: 17. CDR3 size: 17 residues. CDR3 sequence (DNA): TGCAGTGCTGAAAGCGGACTAGCGGGTTTATCCGCGGACGAGCAGTACTTC. As protein: CSAESGLAGLSADEQYF.